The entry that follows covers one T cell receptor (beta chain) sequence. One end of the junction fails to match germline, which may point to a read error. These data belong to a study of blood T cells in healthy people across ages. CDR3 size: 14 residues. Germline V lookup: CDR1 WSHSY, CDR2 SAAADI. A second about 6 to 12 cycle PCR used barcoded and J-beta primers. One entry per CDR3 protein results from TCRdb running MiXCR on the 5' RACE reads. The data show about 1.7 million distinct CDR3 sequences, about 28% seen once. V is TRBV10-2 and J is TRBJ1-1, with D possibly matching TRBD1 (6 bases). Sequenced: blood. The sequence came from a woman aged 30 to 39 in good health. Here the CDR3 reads CAGRARTANTEAFF. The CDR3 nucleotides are TGCGCCGGCAGAGCCCGGACAGCTAACACTGAAGCTTTCTTT.